The 27 T cell receptor beta chains listed next were all sequenced from one sample in a study of control samples from healthy donors and cancer patients. Method: immunoSEQ multiplex PCR; TCRdb's copy keeps in-frame clones and lacks some. The repertoire holds about 51,000 clones, with 88% as singletons. Specimen: PBMCs. The receptors were gathered from a man in his forties or fifties with head and neck cancer.

V usage is TRBV6-6 and J usage is TRBJ2-7; D gene ambiguous. Germline assignment: CDR1 MNHNY and CDR2 SVGAGI (reference sequence). Trimming removed 6 bases at V and 7 bases at J, with 19 bases between. This CDR3 is 14 amino acids long. CDR3 coding DNA: TGTGCCAGCAGCCGCGGTCCGGGCCCTGAAGAGCAGTACTTC. This codes for CASSRGPGPEEQYF.

The chain is built from TRBV30 and TRBJ1-2, with 9 bases identical to TRBD1. The CDR3 spans 15 residues. V gave up 2 bases and J gave up 1 base; unmatched junction bases: 5. CDR1 and CDR2 (germline): GTSNPN, SVGIG (reference sequence). The chain's CDR3 is CAWSRPTGGNYGYTF. The CDR3 DNA sequence: TGTGCCTGGAGTCGACCGACAGGGGGTAACTATGGCTACACCTTC.

The V call is TRBV27, the J call TRBJ2-7; 8 bases line up with TRBD2. With V trimmed by 5 bases and J by 4 bases, 7 bases remained unmatched. Germline V gene sequence: CDR1 MNHEY, CDR2 SMNVEV (reference sequence). The CDR3 length is 14 residues. In nucleotides, the CDR3 is TGTGCCAGCAGTCTGACCTCTAGCGGGTACGAGCAGTACTTC. Translation gives CASSLTSSGYEQYF.

This chain uses TRBV6-2 or TRBV6-3 with TRBJ2-5; D gene ambiguous. The CDR3 covers 13 residues. Trimming left V 5 bases short and J 3 bases short, with 10 bases between. Germline CDR1 and CDR2: MNHEY and SVGEGT. CDR3 bases: TGTGCCAGCAGTAACCACAGAAAAGAGACCCAGTACTTC. Its protein is CASSNHRKETQYF.

This clone was found once. The chain recombines TRBV2 with TRBJ2-1; 8 bases line up with TRBD1. Germline V gene data show CDR1 as SNHLY and CDR2 as FYNNEI. V lost 2 bases, J lost 0 bases, and 0 bases stayed unmatched. This CDR3 comprises 15 residues. In DNA, the CDR3 is TGTGCCAGCAGTGAAACAGGGGGCTCCTACAATGAGCAGTTCTTC. The encoded protein is CASSETGGSYNEQFF.

The chain has TRBV23-1 and TRBJ1-5; unclear D gene. Being an ORF, TRBV23-1 has a function that is uncertain. V was cut by 4 bases and J by 3 bases, with 7 bases left in between. The CDR3 is 13 residues long. The CDR3 reads CASSRWLNQPQHF. The CDR3 DNA follows: TGCGCCAGCAGTCGTTGGCTCAATCAGCCCCAGCATTTT.

The rearrangement uses TRBV2 and TRBJ1-5, with D possibly being TRBD1 (5 bases). This CDR3 comprises 13 residues. The germline gives CDR1 SNHLY, CDR2 FYNNEI. The ends were cut back, 11 bases at V and 2 bases at J, with 13 bases in the middle. DNA of the CDR3: TGTGCCGGTAGAGGGGTGGGCAATCAGCCCCAGCATTTT. Translating gives CAGRGVGNQPQHF.

The V gene is TRBV4-1, the J gene TRBJ2-5; tentative D call: TRBD2 (6 bases). V was pared by 1 base and J by 2 bases, with 8 bases between. The CDR3 runs to 14 residues. Germline V gene sequence: CDR1 MGHRA, CDR2 YSYEKL. CDR3 in DNA: TGCGCCAGCAGCCAAGGCCGGGGGCAAGAGACCCAGTACTTC. Its protein product is CASSQGRGQETQYF.

This clone was detected only once. This chain uses TRBV15 with TRBJ1-4, with D perhaps TRBD1 (6 bases). This CDR3 comprises 15 residues. The germline V gene encodes CDR1 LNHNV and CDR2 YYDKDF (reference sequence). Trimming took 0 bases from V and 8 from J, leaving 13 bases between them. The CDR3 DNA sequence: TGTGCCACCAGCAGAGAAGGGGGGGCACGGGAAAAACTGTTTTTT. Encoded protein: CATSREGGAREKLFF.

The genes are TRBV19 and TRBJ2-4; weak D call: TRBD2 (5 bases). The germline gives CDR1 LNHDA, CDR2 SQIVND (reference sequence). With 4 bases removed from V and 8 bases from J, the gap between germline ends came to 6 bases. The CDR3 spans 11 residues. In DNA, the CDR3 is TGTGCCAGTAGTAGCGGGCACATTCAGTACTTC. It specifies CASSSGHIQYF.

The chain links TRBV5-1 to TRBJ2-5, with TRBD1 matching over 7 bases. Germline loops: CDR1 SGHRS, CDR2 YFSETQ. After removal of 0 bases from V and 2 bases from J, the junction contained 4 bases not matched to a gene. This CDR3 spans 15 amino acids. The CDR3 nucleotides read TGCGCCAGCAGCTTGGTTACAGGGGAACAAGAGACCCAGTACTTC. Protein product: CASSLVTGEQETQYF.

This chain joins TRBV7-8 and TRBJ2-2, with D perhaps being TRBD1 or TRBD2 (6 bases each). CDR3 length: 20 amino acids. Germline loops: CDR1 SGHVS, CDR2 FQNEAQ. Trimming shortened V by 1 base and J by 5 bases, and 26 bases separated the two germline ends. CDR3 sequence: CASSLGGGFRGARNTGELFF. CDR3 DNA sequence: TGTGCCAGCAGCTTAGGTGGTGGGTTTAGGGGGGCCCGCAATACCGGGGAGCTGTTTTTT.

This chain connects TRBV30 to TRBJ1-2; no definite D call. The CDR3 extends over 12 amino acids. Germline V lookup: CDR1 GTSNPN, CDR2 SVGIG (reference sequence). Between the trimmed V and J ends, which lost 5 bases and 6 bases, there was a span of 13 bases. The CDR3 reads CAWGSTSHGYTF. Written as DNA, the CDR3 is TGTGCCTGGGGGTCCACTTCGCATGGCTACACCTTC.

The V and J genes are TRBV18 and TRBJ2-3; D gene ambiguous. V shed 2 bases and J shed 4 bases, with 10 bases lying between them. The germline CDR1 and CDR2 sequences are KGHSH and LQKENI. This CDR3 is 14 amino acids long. CDR3 loop: CASSPVLNSDTQYF. The CDR3 nucleotides read TGTGCCAGCTCACCAGTTCTCAACTCAGATACGCAGTATTTT.

The chain links TRBV5-1 to TRBJ2-2; TRBD1 aligns across 7 bases. After removal of 0 bases from V and 6 bases from J, the junction contained 5 bases not matched to a gene. There are 15 residues in the CDR3. Germline V CDR1 and CDR2: SGHRS, YFSETQ. The CDR3 loop is CASSLVQGDSGELFF. CDR3 DNA sequence: TGCGCCAGCAGCTTGGTGCAGGGGGATTCCGGGGAGCTGTTTTTT.

The chain couples TRBV5-4 to TRBJ2-7; D unclear. Germline V gene sequence: CDR1 SGHNT, CDR2 YYREEE (reference sequence). This CDR3 comprises 15 residues. The V gene lost 1 base and the J gene lost 3 bases, with 14 bases spanning the gap. In DNA form, the CDR3 reads TGTGCCAGCAGCTTGTTAGGTGGACCTCTCTACGAGCAGTACTTC. It codes for CASSLLGGPLYEQYF.

The chain joins TRBV19 to TRBJ1-2; 9 bases are a match to TRBD1. This CDR3 has 14 amino acids. J lost 8 bases, V lost 10 bases, and 14 bases had no gene match. Per germline, CDR1 LNHDA and CDR2 SQIVND (reference sequence). The CDR3 spells CATLRRDRAEGYTF. The CDR3 DNA reads as TGTGCCACCCTCCGCCGGGACAGGGCTGAGGGCTACACCTTC.

This clone was seen once. The CDR3 DNA sequence: TGTGCCAGCAGCTTCTACCTGGACGGGGAGCTGTTTTTT. This translates into CASSFYLDGELFF. V and J are TRBV7-2 and TRBJ2-2; D is unresolved. Trimming stripped 3 bases from V and 7 bases from J, with 9 bases between. The germline CDR1 and CDR2 sequences are SGHTA and FQGNSA. CDR3 length: 13 residues. Together with reference TRBV7-2 and TRBJ2-2, the CDR3 gives the full variable domain: GAGVSQSPSNKVTEKGKDVELRCDPISGHTALYWYRQSLGQGLEFLIYFQGNSAPDKSGLPSDRFSAERTGGSVSTLTIQRTQQEDSAVYLCASSFYLDGELFFGEGSRLTVL.

This clone was observed a single time. The V call is TRBV24-1, the J call TRBJ1-5; weak D call: TRBD1 (5 bases). This CDR3 has 14 residues. Germline V gene lookup returns CDR1 KGHDR and CDR2 SFDVKD. The ends were cut back, 5 bases at V and 4 bases at J, with 11 bases in the middle. Here the CDR3 reads CATSGDGPNQPQHF. CDR3 DNA: TGTGCCACCAGTGGGGACGGACCAAATCAGCCCCAGCATTTT.

The gene calls are TRBV7-9 and TRBJ1-2, with TRBD1 matching 7 bases. V trimming: 8 bases; J trimming: 7 bases; junction bases outside the gene matches: 13. There are 14 residues in the CDR3. CDR1 is SEHNR, CDR2 FQNEAQ, per germline (reference sequence). For the CDR3, the DNA is TGTGCCAGCTCAAAGACAGGGCCGTTGACTGGCTACACCTTC. It yields the protein CASSKTGPLTGYTF.

This clone was counted once. The chain links TRBV4-2 to TRBJ1-1; a possible D gene is TRBD1 (5 bases). CDR3 length equals 13 residues. V was pared by 4 bases and J by 1 base, with 7 bases between. The V gene's germline CDR1 is LGHNA and CDR2 YNFKEQ. The CDR3 loop is CASSPGGNTEAFF. The CDR3 DNA reads as TGTGCCAGCAGCCCCGGGGGGAACACTGAAGCTTTCTTT.

V and J are TRBV28 and TRBJ2-7; 10 bases match TRBD2. The CDR3 totals 15 residues. The V segment lost 4 bases and the J segment 4 bases; nucleotides outside the gene matches: 7. CDR1 is MDHEN and CDR2 is SYDVKM in the germline V gene. The CDR3 DNA reads as TGTGCCAGCAGTTCTCGGACTAGCGGAGGGTACGAGCAGTACTTC. It encodes CASSSRTSGGYEQYF.

A single count supports this clone. The chain joins TRBV11-3 to TRBJ2-3; either TRBD1 or TRBD2 may fit D (5 bases each). The length of the CDR3 is 18 residues. In germline, CDR1 is SGHNT, CDR2 YENEEA. V lost 1 base and J 0 bases, leaving 17 bases between the germline ends. As DNA, the CDR3 is TGTGCCAGCAGCTTAGGAGGGGTAGGCGGGTTAAGCACAGATACGCAGTATTTT. Residues: CASSLGGVGGLSTDTQYF.

The chain couples TRBV5-8 to TRBJ1-1; D is ambiguous. Germline CDR1 and CDR2: SGHTS and YDEGEE. The CDR3 has 10 residues. The V and J ends lost 8 bases and 6 bases respectively, with 8 bases between them. The DNA for the CDR3 is TGTGCCAGTAGGAGAGCTGAAGCTTTCTTT. Translated, it gives CASRRAEAFF.

There are a few counts of this clone. The chain has TRBV2 and TRBJ2-3; D possibly corresponds to TRBD2 (5 bases). The CDR3 contains 14 residues. Germline V CDR1 and CDR2: SNHLY, FYNNEI. The germline V and J ends were trimmed by 3 bases and 6 bases, with 13 bases remaining between them. The CDR3 bases are TGTGCCAGCAGTGACCTTAGCGTCCTTGATACGCAGTATTTT. Translating gives CASSDLSVLDTQYF.

The chain has TRBV2 and TRBJ2-2, with 8 bases fitting TRBD1. The germline V gene encodes CDR1 SNHLY and CDR2 FYNNEI. With 7 bases clipped from V and 6 bases from J, the junction kept 4 bases outside the gene matches. The CDR3 spans 13 residues. The CDR3 DNA sequence: TGTGCCAGCACAGGGGGCATAGCCGGGGAGCTGTTTTTT. Protein sequence: CASTGGIAGELFF.

The chain combines TRBV28 with TRBJ1-1; no reliable D call. The CDR3 consists of 11 residues. The ends were cut back, 2 bases at V and 6 bases at J, with 4 bases in the middle. From germline, CDR1 is MDHEN and CDR2 SYDVKM. CDR3 in amino acids: CASSLASEAFF. The CDR3 DNA sequence: TGTGCCAGCAGTTTAGCGTCTGAAGCTTTCTTT.